This T cell receptor (beta chain) was retrieved from a study of beta chain features in type 1 diabetes. At the level of the study: The examined sorted cells totaled approximately 100 million across samples. Study-wide results and limits: Type 1 diabetes patients had moderately but significantly shorter TCRB CDR3s in all four CD4+ subsets. There were fewer insertions and more deletions at the VDJ junctions of type 1 diabetes patients.

The germline CDR1 and CDR2 sequences are SEHNR and FQNEAQ (reference sequence). V lost 2 bases and J lost 8, with 21 bases in between. The CDR3 consists of 16 residues. Sequencing targeted expressed TCRB transcripts, as all isolated RNA had been reverse transcribed. This table comes from immunoSEQ multiplex PCR, and its TCRdb copy is limited to in-frame clones, with some not included. Among hundreds of thousands of clones listed, over 12% were seen once. This clone was observed a handful of times. Its specificity is unknown. Donors contributed one heparinised blood draw apiece, averaging about 120 mL. The chain links TRBV7-9 to TRBJ1-2; weak D call: TRBD1 (5 bases). The sequenced sample consisted of naive CD4+ T cells from blood. This receptor was identified in a woman in her forties in good health. For the CDR3, the DNA is TGTGCCAGCAGCTTAACCAGCGGGTCAGGGACTGAAGGCTACACCTTC. Its protein is CASSLTSGSGTEGYTF.